This passage covers 27 T cell receptor beta chains from one sample sequenced in a study of blood T cell repertoires in COVID-19. This table comes from immunoSEQ multiplex PCR, and its TCRdb copy is limited to in-frame clones, with some not included. Of about 240,000 clones in the sample, approximately 85% were seen once. Input material: peripheral blood. Source of these receptors: a man of 80 years or more with acute or convalescent COVID-19.

This chain connects TRBV6-2 or TRBV6-3 to TRBJ2-5, with TRBD2 matching over 10 bases. Germline values: CDR1 MNHEY, CDR2 SVGEGT. CDR3 length equals 17 residues. V shed 2 bases, J shed 2 bases, and the junction held 8 bases outside the gene matches. The DNA of the CDR3 is TGTGCCAGCAGTTACGCAGCGGGGGGGCTTGATCAAGAGACCCAGTACTTC. This codes for CASSYAAGGLDQETQYF.

V is TRBV6-2 or TRBV6-3 and J is TRBJ2-1; D uncertain. Trimming shortened V by 6 bases and J by 7 bases, and 22 bases separated the two germline ends. Germline lookup yields CDR1 MNHEY and CDR2 SVGEGT. This CDR3 region has 16 residues. The CDR3 coding sequence is TGTGCCAGCAGCCTACCTACCGGCGGCTCCCGGAATGAGCAGTTCTTC. Translation gives CASSLPTGGSRNEQFF.

This clone has a single count. The chain links TRBV18 to TRBJ2-5, with 13 bases fitting TRBD2. CDR1 and CDR2 from the germline V gene are KGHSH and LQKENI. Germline trimming cut 3 bases from V and 5 bases from J; bases unmatched to any gene: 9. This CDR3 region has 17 residues. The CDR3 region has the DNA TGTGCCAGCTCACCGAGGACTAGCGGGAGAGGGAGGGAGACCCAGTACTTC. Translated, it gives CASSPRTSGRGRETQYF.

This clone was detected once. This chain joins TRBV7-2 and TRBJ1-1; D not resolved. V was trimmed by 8 bases and J by 0 bases, leaving 10 bases between them. The CDR3 contains 13 residues. Germline CDR1 SGHTA, CDR2 FQGNSA. CDR3 residues: CASGQVVNTEAFF. DNA of the CDR3: TGTGCCAGCGGCCAGGTCGTGAACACTGAAGCTTTCTTT. Supplemented by reference TRBV7-2 and TRBJ1-1, the full variable domain reads GAGVSQSPSNKVTEKGKDVELRCDPISGHTALYWYRQSLGQGLEFLIYFQGNSAPDKSGLPSDRFSAERTGGSVSTLTIQRTQQEDSAVYLCASGQVVNTEAFFGQGTRLTVV.

DNA for the CDR3: TGTGCCAGCAGCTCAGAGAACCCGTTTAGACAGGGAAAATCGGTCGGCGACTATGGCTACACCTTC. Translating it yields CASSSENPFRQGKSVGDYGYTF. The chain combines TRBV13 with TRBJ1-2, with 7 bases that match TRBD1. The CDR3 extends over 22 amino acids. Germline V gene lookup returns CDR1 PRHDT and CDR2 FYEKMQ (reference sequence). V was pared by 4 bases and J by 3 bases, with 29 bases of the junction left unmatched.

This clone was counted once. The gene calls are TRBV5-1 and TRBJ1-1; 7 nucleotides line up with TRBD1. The germline V gene has CDR1 SGHRS and CDR2 YFSETQ. With V trimmed by 1 base and J by 1 base, 7 bases remained unmatched. CDR3 length equals 16 residues. The CDR3 coding sequence is TGCGCCAGCAGCTTGTCGAAGGGGGCTCAGAACACTGAAGCTTTCTTT. This sequence encodes CASSLSKGAQNTEAFF.

With respect to this clone: This CDR3 is also generated by other DNA sequences in the sample. This chain uses TRBV15 with TRBJ2-7; D might be TRBD1 (5 bases). The CDR3 loop spans 13 amino acids. V gave up 1 base and J gave up 3 bases, with 7 bases separating them. CDR1 and CDR2 (germline): LNHNV, YYDKDF (reference sequence). This CDR3 is CATSRVDSYEQYF. The CDR3 DNA is TGTGCCACCAGCAGAGTTGACAGCTACGAGCAGTACTTC.

This chain connects TRBV19 to TRBJ1-1, with TRBD1 identical over 11 bases. V dropped 4 bases and J dropped 2; count of bases not matched to a gene: 9. CDR3 size: 17 residues. Germline V gene data show CDR1 as LNHDA and CDR2 as SQIVND (reference sequence). The CDR3 DNA follows: TGTGCCAGTAGTAAACGGACAGGGGGCAATACTAACACTGAAGCTTTCTTT. It translates to CASSKRTGGNTNTEAFF.

V and J are TRBV5-1 and TRBJ1-1; no definite D call. The CDR3 totals 13 residues. Trimming took off 1 base at V and 7 bases at J, with 11 bases between the two ends. Germline V CDR1 and CDR2: SGHRS, YFSETQ. The CDR3 DNA sequence: TGCGCCAGCAGCTTGTCAGCGTTCAATGAAGCTTTCTTT. It encodes CASSLSAFNEAFF.

As regards this clone: No DNA is shown, since the ends of the CDR3 on it are uncertain; the CDR3 is the one TCRdb lists. This chain connects TRBV28 to TRBJ2-3; TRBD2, as called in the table, went unchecked against the DNA. The germline CDR1 and CDR2 sequences are MDHEN and SYDVKM. The CDR3 totals 16 residues, both ends included. The CDR3: CASSTSGLAGGDTQYF.

J is TRBJ1-3 and V is TRBV28; D unresolved. The ends were cut back, 5 bases at V and 1 base at J, with 12 bases in the middle. From germline, CDR1 is MDHEN and CDR2 SYDVKM. This CDR3 is 15 amino acids long. This chain's CDR3 is CASSMSGSSGNTIYF. CDR3 sequence (DNA): TGTGCCAGCAGTATGTCGGGTTCGTCTGGAAACACCATATATTTT.

This chain connects TRBV19 to TRBJ1-1; possible D gene TRBD1, 6 bases. Germline V gene lookup returns CDR1 LNHDA and CDR2 SQIVND (reference sequence). Trimming stripped 8 bases from V and 1 base from J, with 11 bases between. The CDR3 loop spans 13 amino acids. CDR3 nucleotides: TGTGCCAGTGCCCGGACAGCGAACACTGAAGCTTTCTTT. Its protein product is CASARTANTEAFF.

V is TRBV6-4 and J is TRBJ2-1; 7 bases are shared with TRBD1. This CDR3 contains 13 residues. V lost 4 bases, J lost 7 bases, and 4 bases stayed unmatched. The V gene's germline CDR1 is MRHNA and CDR2 SNTAGT. This CDR3 reads CASSGQGGNEQFF. The CDR3 region has the DNA TGTGCCAGCAGTGGACAGGGTGGAAATGAGCAGTTCTTC.

J is TRBJ2-7 and V is TRBV5-1; TRBD1 matches at 10 bases. V lost 0 bases to trimming and J lost 3 bases; unmatched junction nucleotides: 3. The CDR3 has 15 amino acids. Germline loops: CDR1 SGHRS, CDR2 YFSETQ. As DNA, the CDR3 is TGCGCCAGCAGCTTGGGACAGGGGGCTAGCTACGAGCAGTACTTC. Encoded protein: CASSLGQGASYEQYF.

The V gene is TRBV11-2, the J gene TRBJ2-3, with TRBD1 matching 12 bases. V shed 4 bases, J shed 3 bases, and the junction held 2 bases outside the gene matches. Germline CDR1 and CDR2: SGHAT and FQNNGV. The CDR3 has 15 amino acids. This CDR3 reads CASSSGQGATDTQYF. The CDR3 DNA follows: TGTGCCAGCAGCTCGGGACAGGGGGCGACAGATACGCAGTATTTT.

The chain is built from TRBV4-3 and TRBJ1-2; D remains ambiguous. Germline-derived CDR1 and CDR2 are LGHNA and YSLEER. The V end lost 1 base, the J end lost 6 bases, and 12 bases lay between the germline ends. This CDR3 is 14 amino acids long. DNA for the CDR3: TGCGCCAGCAGCCAAGTGTCCAGGAGGGATGGCTACACCTTC. Translating gives CASSQVSRRDGYTF.

This clone was detected only once. The genes are TRBV5-1 and TRBJ1-4; a possible D gene is TRBD1 (6 bases). The V gene lost 2 bases and the J gene lost 6 bases, with 11 bases spanning the gap. This CDR3 spans 14 amino acids. Germline V gene sequence: CDR1 SGHRS, CDR2 YFSETQ. DNA of the CDR3: TGCGCCAGCAGCTTCGGCAGGGGCGATGAAAAACTGTTTTTT. This codes for CASSFGRGDEKLFF.

This chain links TRBV28 with TRBJ1-2; 8 bases are shared with TRBD1. Germline assignment: CDR1 MDHEN and CDR2 SYDVKM. The CDR3 length is 15 residues. The J segment lost 1 base and the V segment lost 7 bases, leaving 8 bases of the junction unmatched. Here the CDR3 reads CASTSTGGDNYGYTF. The CDR3, as DNA: TGTGCCAGCACCTCAACAGGGGGTGATAACTATGGCTACACCTTC.

The genes are TRBV7-9 and TRBJ2-1; 8 positions match TRBD2. In germline, CDR1 is SEHNR, CDR2 FQNEAQ (reference sequence). V lost 1 base to trimming and J lost 10 bases; unmatched junction nucleotides: 3. This CDR3 is built from 13 residues. CDR3 DNA sequence: TGTGCCAGCAGCTTAGGAGGCGGGGGGGAGCAGTTCTTC. This gives the protein CASSLGGGGEQFF.

V and J are TRBV4-1 and TRBJ2-5; the match to TRBD2 covers 11 bases. Per germline, CDR1 MGHRA and CDR2 YSYEKL. This CDR3 is built from 16 residues. The trim removed 3 bases at V and 3 bases at J, leaving 6 bases unmatched. The CDR3 sequence is CASSQSSGGWEETQYF. CDR3 nucleotide sequence: TGCGCCAGCAGCCAGTCTAGCGGGGGGTGGGAAGAGACCCAGTACTTC.

The table lists this clone with a few counts. The chain employs TRBV5-6 and TRBJ2-3, with unresolved D. CDR3 length: 13 amino acids. CDR1 is SGHDT and CDR2 is YYEEEE in the germline V gene. Trimming pared 4 bases from V and 5 bases from J, leaving 11 bases between. The CDR3 loop is CASSLGSGDTQYF. The CDR3 DNA is TGTGCCAGCAGCCTGGGATCGGGAGATACGCAGTATTTT.

Only one count was recorded for this clone. The V and J genes are TRBV19 and TRBJ1-1; TRBD1 matches 9 bases. CDR3 length: 14 residues. From germline, CDR1 is LNHDA and CDR2 SQIVND (reference sequence). V was clipped by 7 bases and J by 8 bases; unmatched bases: 11. CDR3 DNA sequence: TGTGCCAGTATCGTACGGCGAGGGACAGGGGAAGCTTTCTTT. This gives the protein CASIVRRGTGEAFF.

This chain connects TRBV19 to TRBJ2-7; 13 positions agree with TRBD2. CDR1 is LNHDA, CDR2 SQIVND, per germline (reference sequence). J lost 5 bases, V lost 1 base, and 14 bases had no gene match. The CDR3 consists of 19 residues. The CDR3 loop reads CASSIGDSGTSGARDEQYF. The CDR3 coding sequence is TGTGCCAGTAGTATAGGAGACTCCGGGACTAGCGGGGCGAGGGACGAGCAGTACTTC.

This chain uses TRBV19 with TRBJ1-4; 7 bases agree with TRBD1. The trim removed 6 bases at V and 1 base at J, leaving 8 bases unmatched. In germline, CDR1 is LNHDA, CDR2 SQIVND (reference sequence). This CDR3 comprises 16 residues. CDR3 DNA: TGTGCCAGTAGGAGAGGACAGGCCTTAACTAATGAAAAACTGTTTTTT. The encoded protein is CASRRGQALTNEKLFF. Full variable domain (outside the CDR3, taken from reference TRBV19 and TRBJ1-4): DGGITQSPKYLFRKEGQNVTLSCEQNLNHDAMYWYRQDPGQGLRLIYYSQIVNDFQKGDIAEGYSVSREKKESFPLTVTSAQKNPTAFYLCASRRGQALTNEKLFFGSGTQLSVL.

The V gene is TRBV3-1 (or the pseudogene TRBV3-2), the J gene TRBJ2-7; 9 positions agree with TRBD2. The V gene's germline CDR1 is LGHDT and CDR2 YNNKEL (reference sequence). This CDR3 comprises 15 residues. With 1 base clipped from V and 2 bases from J, the junction kept 3 bases outside the gene matches. For the CDR3, the DNA is TGTGCCAGCAGCCAAGGGCCTAGCGGGACCTACGAGCAGTACTTC. The encoded protein is CASSQGPSGTYEQYF.

The CDR3 region has the DNA TGTGCCAGCAGCTTTCGACAGGGGGTTAATGAAAAACTGTTTTTT. Amino acid sequence: CASSFRQGVNEKLFF. This rearrangement joins TRBV13 to TRBJ1-4; 9 bases fit TRBD1. J was trimmed by 4 bases and V by 3 bases; bases with no gene match: 3. This CDR3 comprises 15 residues. Per the germline V gene, CDR1 is PRHDT and CDR2 is FYEKMQ (reference sequence).

The chain employs TRBV9 and TRBJ1-3; tentative D call: TRBD1 (5 bases). The V end was cut by 0 bases, the J end by 8 bases, with 6 bases between. The CDR3 runs to 12 residues. Germline-derived CDR1 and CDR2 are SGDLS and YYNGEE. CDR3 bases: TGTGCCAGCAGCGTAGCGGGGGACACCATATATTTT. This encodes CASSVAGDTIYF.